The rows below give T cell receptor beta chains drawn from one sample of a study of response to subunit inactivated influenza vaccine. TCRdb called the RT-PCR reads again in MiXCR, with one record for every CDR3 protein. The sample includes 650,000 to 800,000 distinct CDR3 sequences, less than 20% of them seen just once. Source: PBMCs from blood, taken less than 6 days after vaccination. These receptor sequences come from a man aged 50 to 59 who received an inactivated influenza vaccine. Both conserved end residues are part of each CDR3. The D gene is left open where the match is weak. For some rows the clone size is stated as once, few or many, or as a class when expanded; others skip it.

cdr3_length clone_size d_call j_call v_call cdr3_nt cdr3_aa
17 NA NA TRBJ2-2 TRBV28 TGTGCCAGCAGTTTGAGGGGCCTCACCCCGAACACCGGGGAGCTGTTTTTT CASSLRGLTPNTGELFF
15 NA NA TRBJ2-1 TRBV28 TGTGCCTCCGGGGGACGGGGTAACCCCTACAATGAGCAGTTCTTC CASGGRGNPYNEQFF
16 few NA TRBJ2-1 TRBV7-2 TGTGCCAGCAGTAAAGTCGGGGGAGGGGGCTACAATGAGCAGTTCTTC CASSKVGGGGYNEQFF
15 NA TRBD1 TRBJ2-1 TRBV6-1 TGTGCCAGCAGTGAACAGGGGGCGCTGGGGAATGAGCAGTTCTTC CASSEQGALGNEQFF
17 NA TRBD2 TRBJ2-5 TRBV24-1 TGTGCCACCAGTGATTTACGGACTAGCGGGGGTTCGGAGACCCAGTACTTC CATSDLRTSGGSETQYF
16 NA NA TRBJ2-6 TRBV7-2 TGTGCCAGCAGCTTAGGAGCAGGGGTTGGGGCCAACGTCCTGACTTTC CASSLGAGVGANVLTF
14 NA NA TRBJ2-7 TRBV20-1 TGCAGTGCTAGGAGGGGCCAGGGCTTCGGCGAGCAGTACTTC CSARRGQGFGEQYF
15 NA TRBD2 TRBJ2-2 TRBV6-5 TGTGCCAGCAGTTACGGGACTAGCCACACCGGGGAGCTGTTTTTT CASSYGTSHTGELFF
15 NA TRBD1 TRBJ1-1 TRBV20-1 TGCAGTGCTAGAGGGCAGGGGGGGATGAACACTGAAGCTTTCTTT CSARGQGGMNTEAFF
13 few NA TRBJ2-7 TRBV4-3 TGCGCCAGCAGCCAAGAGACATACTACGAGCAGTACTTC CASSQETYYEQYF
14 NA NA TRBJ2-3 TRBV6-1 TGTGCCAGCAGCGTCAACCCCTCCACAGATACGCAGTATTTT CASSVNPSTDTQYF
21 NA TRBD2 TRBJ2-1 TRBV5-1 TGCGCCAGCAGCCCGGTCGGGGGGCGTAGCGGGGGACCTAGCTCCTACAATGAGCAGTTCTTC CASSPVGGRSGGPSSYNEQFF
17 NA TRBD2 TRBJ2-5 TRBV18 TGTGCCAGCTCACCAACGGGACTAGCGGGGGGCCAAGAGACCCAGTACTTC CASSPTGLAGGQETQYF
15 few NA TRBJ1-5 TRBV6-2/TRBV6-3 TGTGCCAGCAGGCGCCCAGGCGGTAGCAATCAGCCCCAGCATTTT CASRRPGGSNQPQHF
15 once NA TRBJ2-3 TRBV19 TGTGCCAGTAGTATAGCGTTTACCTGGGCAGATACGCAGTATTTT CASSIAFTWADTQYF
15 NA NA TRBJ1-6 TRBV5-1 TGCGCCAGCAGCTTCGTCCAGGGCAATAATTCACCCCTCCACTTT CASSFVQGNNSPLHF
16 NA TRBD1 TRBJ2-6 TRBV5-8 TGTGCCAGCAGCTTGGAACCGGGACAGGGGGCCAACGTCCTGACTTTC CASSLEPGQGANVLTF
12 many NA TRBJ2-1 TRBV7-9 TGTGCCAGCAGCTTACGGTACAATGAGCAGTTCTTC CASSLRYNEQFF
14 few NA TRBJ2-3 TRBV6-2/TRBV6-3 TGTGCCAGCACGGAGCGTCCCAGCACAGATACGCAGTATTTT CASTERPSTDTQYF
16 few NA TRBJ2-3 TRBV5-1 TGCGCCAGCAGCGAACAACTAGCAAGGGGGACAGATACGCAGTATTTT CASSEQLARGTDTQYF
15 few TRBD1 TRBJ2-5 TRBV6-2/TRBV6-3 TGTGCCAGCAGCTCCACACAGGGGATTGTGGAGACCCAGTACTTC CASSSTQGIVETQYF
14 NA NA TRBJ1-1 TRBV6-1 TGTGCCAGCAGCGGCCGGGCCAGAAACACTGAAGCTTTCTTT CASSGRARNTEAFF
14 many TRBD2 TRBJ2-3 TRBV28 TGTGCCAGCAGTTTCTCGGCGGGAGCAGATACGCAGTATTTT CASSFSAGADTQYF
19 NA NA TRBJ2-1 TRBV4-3 TGCGCCAGCAGCCACCAAATTCTAAAAGGGAAGAGCTCCTACAATGAGCAGTTCTTC CASSHQILKGKSSYNEQFF
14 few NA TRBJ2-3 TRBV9 TGTGCCAGCAGCGCCGCGGGGTTCACAGATACGCAGTATTTT CASSAAGFTDTQYF
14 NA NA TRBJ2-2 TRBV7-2 TGTGCCAGCAGCTTAGCGAGGCCGGGCGGGGAGCTGTTTTTT CASSLARPGGELFF
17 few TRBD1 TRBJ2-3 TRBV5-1 TGCGCCAGCAGCTTGGGCCCGGGACAGGGCATCACAGATACGCAGTATTTT CASSLGPGQGITDTQYF
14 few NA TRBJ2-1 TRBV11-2 TGTGCCAGCAGCTTTCTACGGAGGGCCAATGAGCAGTTCTTC CASSFLRRANEQFF
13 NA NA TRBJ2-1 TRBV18 TGTGCCAGCTCACCCACTCAATACAATGAGCAGTTCTTC CASSPTQYNEQFF
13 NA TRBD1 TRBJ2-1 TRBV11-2 TGTGCCAGCAGCTCCGGGACAGGCAATGAGCAGTTCTTC CASSSGTGNEQFF
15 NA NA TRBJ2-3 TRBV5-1 TGCGCCAGCAGCGAACTCCGTGGACCCACAGATACGCAGTATTTT CASSELRGPTDTQYF
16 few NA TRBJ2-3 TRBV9 TGTGCCAGCAGCGGAGGGGGACATCCTTCGACAGATACGCAGTATTTT CASSGGGHPSTDTQYF
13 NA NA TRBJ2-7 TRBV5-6 TGTGCCAGCAGCTTGAAGGGGCCAGACGAGCAGTACTTC CASSLKGPDEQYF
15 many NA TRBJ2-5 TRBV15 TGTGCCACCAGCAGAGATCCGGGACCTCAAGAGACCCAGTACTTC CATSRDPGPQETQYF